Below are 20 T cell receptor beta chains sequenced from a single sample in a study of blood T cell repertoires in COVID-19. Profiled with immunoSEQ multiplex PCR; TCRdb holds only in-frame clones, not every one. The sample consists of fewer than 300,000 clones, 75% to 95% of them appearing once. Material: PBMCs or T cells enriched from blood (not recorded which). These receptors came from a woman in her 30s who had recovered from COVID-19.

The chain recombines TRBV28 with TRBJ1-6, with a weak D call TRBD1 (5 bases). The germline CDR1 and CDR2 sequences are MDHEN and SYDVKM. This CDR3 is 16 amino acids long. The V gene lost 6 bases and the J gene lost 0 bases, with 12 bases spanning the gap. CDR3 nucleotides: TGTGCCAGCAGGAATATCGGGGGCTCCTATAATTCACCCCTCCACTTT. Encoded protein: CASRNIGGSYNSPLHF.

This rearrangement joins TRBV10-1 to TRBJ2-1; the D gene is possibly TRBD2 (6 bases). CDR3 size: 18 residues. V was cut by 1 base and J by 2 bases, with 18 bases left in between. CDR1 and CDR2 from the germline V gene are WNHNN and SYGVQD (reference sequence). In DNA form, the CDR3 reads TGCGCCAGCAGTGAGTGTTCTTGTGCTAGCGTCACCTACAATGAGCAGTTCTTC. It encodes CASSECSCASVTYNEQFF.

This clone was found once. V usage is TRBV2 and J usage is TRBJ2-3, with 7 bases lining up with TRBD2. V gave up 6 bases and J gave up 2 bases; unmatched junction bases: 5. The CDR3 totals 14 residues. Germline loops: CDR1 SNHLY, CDR2 FYNNEI. CDR3: CASSDSGYTDTQYF. CDR3 DNA: TGTGCCAGCAGCGATAGCGGGTACACAGATACGCAGTATTTT.

The rearrangement links TRBV29-1 to TRBJ2-1; 8 bases agree with TRBD2. CDR1 is SQVTM and CDR2 is ANQGSEA in the germline V gene. The CDR3 extends over 17 amino acids. V was pared by 4 bases and J by 0 bases, with 11 bases of the junction left unmatched. The chain's CDR3 is CSVAGGEGQNSYNEQFF. CDR3 DNA sequence: TGCAGCGTTGCGGGGGGGGAAGGACAAAACTCCTACAATGAGCAGTTCTTC.

This clone was seen more than once but under ten times. The V gene is TRBV19, the J gene TRBJ1-5, with TRBD1 matching over 9 bases. The CDR3 covers 17 residues. V dropped 5 bases and J dropped 0; count of bases not matched to a gene: 8. Germline V gives CDR1 LNHDA, CDR2 SQIVND (reference sequence). The CDR3 DNA follows: TGTGCCAGTAGTCCGGGACAGGGAATGGGTAGCAATCAGCCCCAGCATTTT. The encoded protein is CASSPGQGMGSNQPQHF. Filled out from reference TRBV19 and TRBJ1-5, the complete variable domain reads DGGITQSPKYLFRKEGQNVTLSCEQNLNHDAMYWYRQDPGQGLRLIYYSQIVNDFQKGDIAEGYSVSREKKESFPLTVTSAQKNPTAFYLCASSPGQGMGSNQPQHFGDGTRLSIL.

The chain recombines TRBV9 with TRBJ1-1; possible D gene TRBD1, 6 bases. Germline V gene data show CDR1 as SGDLS and CDR2 as YYNGEE. This CDR3 has 15 residues. V was clipped by 2 bases and J by 4 bases, with 15 bases between them. Here the CDR3 reads CASSVQTGRGTEAFF. The DNA for the CDR3 is TGTGCCAGCAGCGTCCAGACAGGTCGTGGCACTGAAGCTTTCTTT.

This chain joins TRBV7-9 and TRBJ1-4, with 7 bases aligning to TRBD1. V dropped 5 bases and J dropped 7; count of bases not matched to a gene: 10. CDR3 length equals 15 residues. Germline CDR1 is SEHNR and CDR2 is FQNEAQ (reference sequence). CDR3 sequence (DNA): TGTGCCAGCAGCCCCCCGGGACAGCGAGGTGAAAAACTGTTTTTT. This translates into CASSPPGQRGEKLFF.

The chain combines TRBV6-5 with TRBJ2-1, with D possibly matching TRBD2 (6 bases). Germline V lookup: CDR1 MNHEY, CDR2 SVGAGI. This CDR3 is built from 15 residues. V was trimmed by 7 bases and J by 6 bases, leaving 19 bases between them. CDR3 DNA sequence: TGTGCCAGCATATCGTACGGGGGAGCAGTCAATGAGCAGTTCTTC. Translation: CASISYGGAVNEQFF.

The rearrangement uses TRBV28 and TRBJ2-5; possibly TRBD2 for D (7 bases). The CDR3 totals 16 residues. V lost 6 bases and J lost 1, with 18 bases in between. Germline assignment: CDR1 MDHEN and CDR2 SYDVKM. The CDR3 nucleotides read TGTGCCAGCAGGGGGGGGACAACCCGGGGCCAAGAGACCCAGTACTTC. Translation gives CASRGGTTRGQETQYF.

The gene calls are TRBV9 and TRBJ1-6, with 7 bases aligning to TRBD1. J lost 7 bases, V lost 0 bases, and 4 bases had no gene match. Germline V gene sequence: CDR1 SGDLS, CDR2 YYNGEE. The CDR3 runs to 15 residues. The CDR3, as DNA: TGTGCCAGCAGCGTAGACAGGGGTAGGAATTCACCCCTCCACTTT. The encoded protein is CASSVDRGRNSPLHF. Full variable domain (outside the CDR3, taken from reference TRBV9 and TRBJ1-6): DSGVTQTPKHLITATGQRVTLRCSPRSGDLSVYWYQQSLDQGLQFLIQYYNGEERAKGNILERFSAQQFPDLHSELNLSSLELGDSALYFCASSVDRGRNSPLHFGNGTRLTVT.

This clone was picked up one time. This rearrangement joins TRBV7-8 to TRBJ1-3; D is undetermined. This CDR3 has 14 amino acids. V was clipped by 1 base and J by 2 bases, with 6 bases between them. The germline V gene encodes CDR1 SGHVS and CDR2 FQNEAQ. The CDR3 DNA reads as TGTGCCAGCAGCTTAGAGAGGACTGGAAACACCATATATTTT. Residues: CASSLERTGNTIYF.

As DNA, the CDR3 is TGTGCCAGCAGATTACCGGGACAGGGGAATGAAGCTTTCTTT. Translating gives CASRLPGQGNEAFF. The chain joins TRBV7-9 to TRBJ1-1; TRBD1 matches 10 bases. The V segment lost 6 bases and the J segment 7 bases; nucleotides outside the gene matches: 8. CDR1 and CDR2 from the germline V gene are SEHNR and FQNEAQ (reference sequence). The CDR3 extends over 14 amino acids.

This clone was detected only a few times. V usage is TRBV6-5 and J usage is TRBJ1-5; tentatively, D is TRBD1 (6 bases). Germline CDR1 and CDR2: MNHEY and SVGAGI. Trimming shortened V by 8 bases and J by 5 bases, and 16 bases separated the two germline ends. The CDR3 is made up of 14 amino acids. The chain's CDR3 is CASLLGGVDQPQHF. CDR3 coding DNA: TGTGCCAGCCTTTTAGGGGGAGTGGATCAGCCCCAGCATTTT.

On this clone: It is unclear where the CDR3 begins or ends on the DNA, so no DNA is shown, and the CDR3 is as TCRdb lists it. The chain uses TRBV12-2 and TRBJ1-3; TRBD1, the table's D call, was not compared with the DNA. TRBV12-2 is annotated as a pseudogene. The CDR3 length is 16 residues, termini included. This CDR3 reads CASRLRVFGPGNTIYF.

This sequence joins TRBV27 and TRBJ2-7, with 11 bases aligning to TRBD2. With 4 bases clipped from V and 12 bases from J, the junction kept 14 bases outside the gene matches. The CDR3 sequence is 15 residues long. Per germline, CDR1 MNHEY and CDR2 SMNVEV (reference sequence). The CDR3 coding sequence is TGTGCCAGCAGTTCCCTACTAGCGGGAGAAACGGTACGGTACTTC. The encoded protein is CASSSLLAGETVRYF.

The rearrangement links TRBV5-5 to TRBJ2-7; 10 nucleotides align to TRBD1. The germline gives CDR1 SGHKS, CDR2 YYEKEE (reference sequence). V lost 5 bases to trimming and J lost 2 bases; unmatched junction nucleotides: 4. The CDR3 extends over 14 amino acids. The CDR3 sequence: CASSPGTGAYEQYF. The CDR3 DNA reads as TGTGCCAGCAGTCCCGGGACAGGGGCCTACGAGCAGTACTTC.

The V and J genes are TRBV10-1 and TRBJ2-7, with 7 bases fitting TRBD1. Unmatched junction bases numbered 14, after V lost 9 bases and J lost 3 bases. CDR3 length: 15 residues. CDR1 is WNHNN and CDR2 is SYGVQD in the germline V gene (reference sequence). In DNA, the CDR3 is TGCGCCAGGGTCCGAATCCGGGACAGACACTACGAGCAGTACTTC. Translation gives CARVRIRDRHYEQYF.

J is TRBJ2-1 and V is TRBV30, with 9 bases aligning to TRBD2. The CDR3 runs 15 residues. Germline values: CDR1 GTSNPN, CDR2 SVGIG (reference sequence). Trimming removed 2 bases from V and 3 bases from J; junction bases left unmatched: 5. For the CDR3, the DNA is TGTGCCTGGAGTACAGCGGGAGGATACTACAATGAGCAGTTCTTC. Protein product: CAWSTAGGYYNEQFF.

The chain uses TRBV9 and TRBJ1-2; 8 bases line up with TRBD1. This CDR3 is built from 15 residues. Germline CDR1 and CDR2: SGDLS and YYNGEE. The ends lost 1 base at V and 3 bases at J; junction bases unmatched: 5. The CDR3 is CASSVTTGGDYGYTF. The CDR3 nucleotides read TGTGCCAGCAGCGTAACAACAGGGGGGGACTATGGCTACACCTTC.

The chain combines TRBV28 with TRBJ2-1; TRBD2 aligns across 12 bases. V lost 2 bases and J lost 4; bases outside the gene matches: 9. In germline, CDR1 is MDHEN, CDR2 SYDVKM. The CDR3 totals 18 residues. For the CDR3, the DNA is TGTGCCAGCAGTTTAGCACTAGCGGGAGGTTCGCTTTACAATGAGCAGTTCTTC. Translated, it gives CASSLALAGGSLYNEQFF.